A selection of T cell receptor beta chains follows, all from one sample in a study of T cell repertoires in cytomegalovirus infection. TCRdb analysed the reads with MiXCR anew, one entry per CDR3 protein. The table lists about 830,000 distinct CDR3 sequences, over 25% of them singletons. The antigens of these receptors remain unknown. The sample in question was cultured CD8+ T cells from PBMCs, obtained from culture after CMV antigen stimulation. Receptors originate from a human donor in good health (CMV status not recorded). Some clones in this sample may be carry-over from other donors' samples. The CDR3 runs from the conserved cysteine through the conserved F or W. The D gene is left open where the match is weak. Clone size is stated in some rows and not others, as once, few, many or a class when expanded.

>.|.|TRBV27|TRBJ1-1
CASKTTNTEAFF
TGTGCCAGCAAAACAACGAACACTGAAGCTTTCTTT
>TRBD1|.|TRBV28|TRBJ2-2
CASTEIQGAPGELFF
TGTGCCAGCACCGAAATACAGGGGGCCCCCGGGGAGCTGTTTTTT
>.|.|TRBV27|TRBJ1-6
CASSSGGQLLHF
TGTGCCAGCAGTTCGGGGGGACAACTACTCCACTTT
>.|few|TRBV9|TRBJ2-1
CASSVATGPAFF
TGTGCCAGCAGCGTAGCTACGGGACCCGCGTTCTTC
>TRBD2|few|TRBV7-3|TRBJ2-5
CASSPTGGGGETQYF
TGTGCCAGCAGCCCGACCGGGGGCGGGGGGGAGACCCAGTACTTC
>TRBD1|few|TRBV28|TRBJ2-2
CASSPTGQFVAGELFF
TGTGCCAGCAGCCCAACGGGACAGTTCGTCGCCGGGGAGCTGTTTTTT
>TRBD2|.|TRBV7-6|TRBJ2-2
CASSLGLAHTGELFF
TGTGCCAGCAGCCTTGGACTAGCTCACACCGGGGAGCTGTTTTTT
>.|once|TRBV28|TRBJ1-1
CASSPSLTFRNTEAFF
TGTGCCAGCAGTCCCTCTTTGACTTTCAGGAACACTGAAGCTTTCTTT
>.|.|TRBV19|TRBJ1-2
CASSIQWGYHYGYTF
TGTGCCAGTAGTATCCAATGGGGTTATCACTATGGCTACACCTTC
>TRBD1|few|TRBV19|TRBJ2-1
CASSRQGSSYNEQFF
TGTGCCAGTAGCAGACAGGGGAGCTCCTACAATGAGCAGTTCTTC
>.|few|TRBV6-6|TRBJ1-4
CASSYSQSPTNEKLFF
TGTGCCAGCAGTTACTCCCAATCCCCAACTAATGAAAAACTGTTTTTT
>TRBD2|many|TRBV12-3/TRBV12-4|TRBJ2-1
CASSGTSGAQSLYNEQFF
TGTGCCAGCAGTGGGACTAGCGGGGCCCAAAGCCTTTACAATGAGCAGTTCTTC
>.|few|TRBV19|TRBJ2-1
CASSIDRGSSYNEQFF
TGTGCCAGTAGTATAGATCGGGGGAGCTCCTACAATGAGCAGTTCTTC
>TRBD1|few|TRBV25-1|TRBJ1-2
CASSEYHPDRAGGYTF
TGTGCCAGCAGTGAATACCACCCCGACAGGGCGGGTGGCTACACCTTC
>.|many|TRBV7-2|TRBJ2-3
CASSFGPKKDTQYF
TGTGCCAGCAGCTTCGGGCCAAAAAAAGATACGCAGTATTTT
>.|few|TRBV10-3|TRBJ2-7
CAIRVQEYEQYF
TGTGCCATCAGGGTACAGGAATACGAGCAGTACTTC
>.|.|TRBV6-1|TRBJ2-5
CASSVSRVATQYF
TGTGCCAGCAGTGTCTCCAGGGTGGCGACCCAGTACTTC
>TRBD2|many|TRBV7-9|TRBJ2-1
CASSRSGGGRNEQFF
TGTGCCAGCAGCCGTAGCGGGGGCGGCAGGAATGAGCAGTTCTTC
>.|.|TRBV27|TRBJ1-1
CASSRSFLGRTDTEAFF
TGTGCCAGCTCTCGCTCATTTTTAGGACGGACGGACACTGAAGCTTTCTTT
>.|.|TRBV27|TRBJ1-1
CASSFIGSMNTEAFF
TGTGCCAGCAGTTTTATAGGGTCGATGAACACTGAAGCTTTCTTT
>.|.|TRBV10-2|TRBJ2-3
CANSPRLGDTQYF
TGCGCCAACTCCCCCAGGCTTGGCGATACGCAGTATTTT
>.|.|TRBV24-1|TRBJ1-5
CATSVGGVRPQHF
TGTGCCACCAGTGTTGGAGGGGTACGGCCCCAGCATTTT
>TRBD1|few|TRBV7-6|TRBJ1-1
CASSLGYRGYTEAFF
TGTGCCAGCAGCTTGGGCTACAGGGGGTACACTGAAGCTTTCTTT
>.|many|TRBV12-5|TRBJ2-5
CASGLEGYRTETQYF
TGTGCTAGTGGTTTGGAAGGCTACAGAACGGAGACCCAGTACTTC
>.|.|TRBV5-4|TRBJ2-7
CASSHRDGNYEQYF
TGTGCCAGCAGCCACCGGGACGGTAACTACGAGCAGTACTTC
>TRBD1|.|TRBV12-3/TRBV12-4|TRBJ2-7
CASISGDSPYEQYF
TGTGCCAGCATCTCCGGGGACAGTCCGTACGAGCAGTACTTC
>TRBD1|.|TRBV19|TRBJ1-4
CASRMDRGDNEKLFF
TGTGCCAGTAGGATGGACAGGGGAGATAATGAAAAACTGTTTTTT
>.|.|TRBV6-2/TRBV6-3|TRBJ1-5
CASSYGAAGDQPQHF
TGTGCCAGCAGTTATGGGGCGGCGGGAGATCAGCCCCAGCATTTT
>.|.|TRBV7-7|TRBJ2-1
CASSPSEGTSNEQFF
TGTGCTAGCAGCCCCTCAGAGGGGACAAGCAATGAGCAGTTCTTC
>TRBD2|few|TRBV27|TRBJ2-1
CASKWTSGYNEQFF
TGTGCCAGCAAGTGGACTAGCGGCTACAATGAGCAGTTCTTC
>.|few|TRBV7-6|TRBJ2-3
CASSLFRLWDTSTDTQYF
TGTGCCAGCAGCTTATTCCGACTATGGGACACAAGCACAGATACGCAGTATTTT
>TRBD1|.|TRBV5-6|TRBJ2-3
CASAEGATDTQYF
TGTGCCAGCGCTGAGGGGGCCACAGATACGCAGTATTTT